These 30 T cell receptor beta chains came from one sample sequenced in a study of T cell responses to AZD1222 COVID-19 vaccine. The table came from immunoSEQ multiplex PCR; TCRdb's copy has only in-frame clones and leaves some out. The top ten hold approximately 3.1% of the sample, which has approximately 130,000 clones, 93% seen once. The sequences come from peripheral blood, collected on day 0 of AZD1222 vaccination. The receptors derive from an adult in good health.

This clone was counted a few times. This chain links TRBV28 with TRBJ1-2; D remains unclear. V lost 5 bases, J lost 7 bases, and 14 bases lay in between. Germline CDR1 is MDHEN and CDR2 is SYDVKM. The CDR3 runs to 13 residues. The CDR3 reads CASSRQVGGGYTF. CDR3 nucleotides: TGTGCCAGCAGTAGGCAGGTTGGTGGTGGCTACACCTTC.

The V and J genes are TRBV7-6 and TRBJ2-7; the match to TRBD2 covers 12 bases. The CDR3 consists of 15 residues. Germline V gene data show CDR1 as SGHVS and CDR2 as FNYEAQ. The V and J ends lost 5 bases and 4 bases, in that order; junction bases with no gene match: 6. The CDR3 nucleotides are TGTGCCAGCAGCCCCCTAGCGGGAGGGGAGTACGAGCAGTACTTC. Protein product: CASSPLAGGEYEQYF.

This clone was observed a single time. V and J are TRBV28 and TRBJ1-4; TRBD1 might be the D (5 bases). CDR3 length: 14 amino acids. Per germline, CDR1 MDHEN and CDR2 SYDVKM. With 8 bases removed from V and 7 bases from J, the gap between germline ends came to 17 bases. CDR3 DNA: TGTGCCAGCGTCGGGGCCGGGGCTGGTGAAAAACTGTTTTTT. Its translation is CASVGAGAGEKLFF.

This sequence joins TRBV27 and TRBJ1-1, with 7 bases aligning to TRBD1. CDR3 length: 15 residues. CDR1 is MNHEY, CDR2 SMNVEV, per germline (reference sequence). V trimming: 4 bases; J trimming: 7 bases; junction bases outside the gene matches: 12. In DNA, the CDR3 is TGTGCCAGCAGTTCTGACAGGGCAGCATTTGATGAAGCTTTCTTT. Translated, it gives CASSSDRAAFDEAFF.

As DNA, the CDR3 is TGCGCAGGGGGTTCCTACGAGCAGTACTTC. The encoded protein is CAGGSYEQYF. The chain combines TRBV10-1 with TRBJ2-7; D may be TRBD1 (6 bases). This CDR3 has 10 residues. Germline CDR1 WNHNN, CDR2 SYGVQD (reference sequence).

The chain joins TRBV18 to TRBJ1-1; perhaps TRBD1 as D (6 bases). V lost 1 base, J lost 0 bases, and 12 bases lay in between. CDR1 and CDR2 (germline): KGHSH, LQKENI. This CDR3 comprises 16 residues. CDR3 nucleotide sequence: TGTGCCAGCTCACCACTTGGGGGCGGGATGAACACTGAAGCTTTCTTT. Translating gives CASSPLGGGMNTEAFF.

V usage is TRBV19 and J usage is TRBJ1-1; D may be TRBD1 (5 bases). Germline V gives CDR1 LNHDA, CDR2 SQIVND (reference sequence). This CDR3 is 15 amino acids long. Trimming pared 3 bases from V and 5 bases from J, leaving 16 bases between. The CDR3 DNA sequence: TGTGCCAGTAGTATGTTGGGAGGGGAAGAGACTGAAGCTTTCTTT. Translation: CASSMLGGEETEAFF. Variable domain in full (rest from reference TRBV19 and TRBJ1-1): DGGITQSPKYLFRKEGQNVTLSCEQNLNHDAMYWYRQDPGQGLRLIYYSQIVNDFQKGDIAEGYSVSREKKESFPLTVTSAQKNPTAFYLCASSMLGGEETEAFFGQGTRLTVV.

The J gene is TRBJ1-1, the V gene TRBV28; D ambiguous. The CDR3 is 13 residues long. V dropped 6 bases and J dropped 5 bases, with 13 bases sitting between them. Germline CDR1 MDHEN, CDR2 SYDVKM. CDR3 in DNA: TGTGCCAGCAGGACCGGGCTAGGGACTGAAGCTTTCTTT. The encoded protein is CASRTGLGTEAFF.

This clone was recorded only once. The chain combines TRBV29-1 with TRBJ1-6; 9 bases fit TRBD1. Germline V lookup: CDR1 SQVTM, CDR2 ANQGSEA. The CDR3 runs to 13 residues. V was clipped by 6 bases and J by 8 bases; unmatched bases: 5. CDR3 in amino acids: CSVSQGADSPLHF. The CDR3 region has the DNA TGCAGCGTCTCACAGGGGGCGGATTCACCCCTCCACTTT.

The gene calls are TRBV28 and TRBJ1-1; D is ambiguous. The germline CDR1 and CDR2 sequences are MDHEN and SYDVKM. V shed 5 bases and J shed 7 bases, with 20 bases lying between them. The CDR3 has 15 amino acids. The CDR3, as DNA: TGTGCCAGCAGTCAAACACGGAGACCTGGCGGTGAAGCTTTCTTT. This gives the protein CASSQTRRPGGEAFF. Using reference TRBV28 and TRBJ1-1 for the parts outside the CDR3, the full variable domain is DVKVTQSSRYLVKRTGEKVFLECVQDMDHENMFWYRQDPGLGLRLIYFSYDVKMKEKGDIPEGYSVSREKKERFSLILESASTNQTSMYLCASSQTRRPGGEAFFGQGTRLTVV.

Note on this clone: The identical CDR3 is also encoded by other nucleotide sequences in the sample. CDR3 region: CASSESGDTGELFF. DNA for the CDR3: TGCGCCAGCAGTGAGTCCGGCGACACCGGGGAGCTGTTTTTT. J is TRBJ2-2 and V is TRBV10-1; unclear D gene. Germline CDR1 and CDR2: WNHNN and SYGVQD (reference sequence). This CDR3 is built from 14 residues. Trimming left V 0 bases short and J 3 bases short, with 5 bases between.

The chain's CDR3 is CASAPTSSYNEQFF. Written as DNA, the CDR3 is TGTGCCAGCGCCCCCACCAGCTCCTACAATGAGCAGTTCTTC. The rearrangement joins TRBV7-7 to TRBJ2-1; D is unclear. This CDR3 is built from 14 residues. The V end was cut by 8 bases, the J end by 0 bases, with 11 bases between. Germline CDR1 reads SSHAT; CDR2 reads FNYEAQ (reference sequence).

This chain connects TRBV30 to TRBJ1-5; D is perhaps TRBD1 (6 bases). The CDR3 sequence is 15 residues long. V was clipped by 1 base and J by 0 bases, with 10 bases between them. Per the germline V gene, CDR1 is GTSNPN and CDR2 is SVGIG (reference sequence). The CDR3 loop is CAWSGGAHSNQPQHF. The DNA of the CDR3 is TGTGCCTGGAGTGGGGGGGCCCATAGCAATCAGCCCCAGCATTTT.

This clone was counted a single time. This sequence joins TRBV4-1 and TRBJ1-2, with no clear D. Trimming removed 0 bases at V and 6 bases at J, with 8 bases between. Germline CDR1 reads MGHRA; CDR2 reads YSYEKL. This CDR3 has 13 residues. The CDR3 coding sequence is TGCGCCAGCAGCCAAGATCAAGGAGATGGCTACACCTTC. Its translation is CASSQDQGDGYTF.

The rearrangement joins TRBV7-3 to TRBJ2-3; possibly TRBD1 for D (5 bases). This CDR3 contains 13 residues. Trimming left V 4 bases short and J 9 bases short, with 14 bases between. From germline, CDR1 is SGHTA and CDR2 FQGTGA. The CDR3: CASSSGGAGTQYF. Here the CDR3 DNA reads TGTGCCAGCAGCTCGGGTGGGGCCGGGACGCAGTATTTT.

In DNA, the CDR3 is TGTGCCAGCAGCCACAACCAGGACAGGGGCGACAATGAGCAGTTCTTC. Amino acid sequence: CASSHNQDRGDNEQFF. The genes are TRBV4-2 and TRBJ2-1, with 9 bases identical to TRBD1. After removal of 3 bases from V and 5 bases from J, the junction contained 8 bases not matched to a gene. The CDR3 sequence is 16 residues long. Per germline, CDR1 LGHNA and CDR2 YNFKEQ.

The chain employs TRBV19 and TRBJ2-7, with unresolved D. Trimming removed 3 bases from V and 0 bases from J, with 9 bases in between. This CDR3 has 14 residues. The germline CDR1 and CDR2 sequences are LNHDA and SQIVND (reference sequence). CDR3 in amino acids: CASSIGLFSYEQYF. CDR3 coding DNA: TGTGCCAGTAGTATTGGTCTATTCTCCTACGAGCAGTACTTC.

The sample holds one count of this clone. The rearrangement uses TRBV5-1 and TRBJ1-1; 7 nucleotides line up with TRBD1. Germline CDR1 reads SGHRS; CDR2 reads YFSETQ. V dropped 4 bases and J dropped 1; count of bases not matched to a gene: 10. The CDR3 is 16 residues long. The CDR3 protein is CASSTGDTRKNTEAFF. The CDR3 DNA reads TGCGCCAGCAGCACAGGGGACACACGGAAGAACACTGAAGCTTTCTTT.

The genes are TRBV7-3 and TRBJ2-1; 7 positions agree with TRBD2. Germline loops: CDR1 SGHTA, CDR2 FQGTGA. The CDR3 extends over 14 amino acids. The V segment lost 5 bases and the J segment 3 bases; nucleotides outside the gene matches: 4. The CDR3 DNA reads TGTGCCAGCAGCCCGGGGGGAGACTACAATGAGCAGTTCTTC. Encoded protein: CASSPGGDYNEQFF.

Concerning this clone: At one boundary the junction diverges from the germline segment, which might be a read error. This rearrangement joins TRBV27 to TRBJ2-7; D is unclear. CDR3 length: 13 amino acids. The germline V gene encodes CDR1 MNHEY and CDR2 SMNVEV (reference sequence). The CDR3 DNA follows: TGTGCCAGCAGTTTGATGGGTATAGATGACCCTACCTTC. Its translation is CASSLMGIDDPTF.

The CDR3 loop reads CASSLNVRGTGELFF. DNA of the CDR3: TGTGCCAGCAGCTTAAATGTTAGGGGCACCGGGGAGCTGTTTTTT. V usage is TRBV7-3 and J usage is TRBJ2-2, with D tentatively TRBD1 (5 bases). V lost 1 base and J 4 bases, leaving 10 bases between the germline ends. Germline CDR1 SGHTA, CDR2 FQGTGA. The CDR3 runs to 15 residues.

The chain's CDR3 is CASSSRQGSDTQYF. The DNA of the CDR3 is TGTGCCAGCAGCTCCCGACAGGGGTCAGATACGCAGTATTTT. The chain couples TRBV3-1 (or the pseudogene TRBV3-2) to TRBJ2-3; 8 bases agree with TRBD1. The ends lost 5 bases at V and 4 bases at J; junction bases unmatched: 5. From germline, CDR1 is LGHDT and CDR2 YNNKEL (reference sequence). The CDR3 runs to 14 residues.

The sample holds a few counts of this clone. The chain recombines TRBV14 with TRBJ1-2; D may be TRBD1 (5 bases). The V and J ends lost 1 base and 7 bases respectively, with 16 bases between them. CDR1 and CDR2 (germline): SGHDN, FVKESK. The CDR3 is made up of 15 amino acids. This CDR3 reads CASSQVRGNSGGYTF. The CDR3 DNA is TGTGCCAGCAGCCAAGTACGGGGGAATTCGGGTGGCTACACCTTC.

The rearrangement joins TRBV27 to TRBJ2-1; TRBD1 or TRBD2 may be the D gene (5 bases each). Germline V lookup: CDR1 MNHEY, CDR2 SMNVEV (reference sequence). This CDR3 has 13 amino acids. V dropped 2 bases and J dropped 9 bases, with 11 bases sitting between them. The CDR3 DNA reads as TGTGCCAGCAGTTTAGGTTCGGGGCGTGAGCAGTTCTTC. This sequence encodes CASSLGSGREQFF.

The chain has TRBV7-9 and TRBJ1-2; 7 bases agree with TRBD1. Germline CDR1 and CDR2: SEHNR and FQNEAQ (reference sequence). The CDR3 extends over 12 amino acids. V lost 4 bases and J lost 7; bases outside the gene matches: 3. Written as DNA, the CDR3 is TGTGCCAGCAGCTCCGGACAGGCTGGCTACACCTTC. Amino acid sequence: CASSSGQAGYTF.

The chain joins TRBV7-2 to TRBJ1-1, with 8 bases fitting TRBD1. The germline V gene encodes CDR1 SGHTA and CDR2 FQGNSA. V dropped 4 bases and J dropped 6; count of bases not matched to a gene: 4. The length of the CDR3 is 13 residues. The CDR3 nucleotides read TGTGCCAGCAGCTCCCAACAGGGGGCTGAAGCTTTCTTT. This translates into CASSSQQGAEAFF.

The chain recombines TRBV11-2 with TRBJ1-1; D gene ambiguous. This CDR3 has 13 residues. Germline CDR1 is SGHAT and CDR2 is FQNNGV. V gave up 0 bases and J gave up 6 bases, with 8 bases separating them. The DNA for the CDR3 is TGTGCCAGCAGCTTAGAGGCTACAGCTGAAGCTTTCTTT. This translates into CASSLEATAEAFF.

CDR3 nucleotide sequence: TGTGCCAGCAGCTTACCTAGGACAGGGGTAGCAGTCACTGAAGCTTTCTTT. This sequence encodes CASSLPRTGVAVTEAFF. This rearrangement joins TRBV7-9 to TRBJ1-1, with 9 bases that match TRBD1. From germline, CDR1 is SEHNR and CDR2 FQNEAQ (reference sequence). The CDR3 spans 17 residues. Trimming cost V 2 bases and J 4 bases; bases outside gene matches: 11. Using reference TRBV7-9 and TRBJ1-1 for the parts outside the CDR3, the full variable domain is DTGVSQNPRHKITKRGQNVTFRCDPISEHNRLYWYRQTLGQGPEFLTYFQNEAQLEKSRLLSDRFSAERPKGSFSTLEIQRTEQGDSAMYLCASSLPRTGVAVTEAFFGQGTRLTVV.

In its sample, this clone was seen once. The rearrangement uses TRBV3-1 (or the pseudogene TRBV3-2) and TRBJ1-3, with D hard to call. Germline lookup yields CDR1 LGHDT and CDR2 YNNKEL (reference sequence). V gave up 1 base and J gave up 9 bases, with 16 bases separating them. The CDR3 covers 15 residues. The DNA for the CDR3 is TGTGCCAGCAGCCAAGGTCACACCCCCCGAGGCACCATATATTTT. Its translation: CASSQGHTPRGTIYF.

This chain joins TRBV13 and TRBJ2-7; TRBD2 is a possible D gene (5 bases). The CDR3 is 14 residues long. Germline CDR1 PRHDT, CDR2 FYEKMQ (reference sequence). V lost 5 bases to trimming and J lost 3 bases, with 14 bases between them. CDR3: CASSDTDSSYEQYF. Written as DNA, the CDR3 is TGTGCCAGCAGCGATACGGACTCCAGCTACGAGCAGTACTTC.